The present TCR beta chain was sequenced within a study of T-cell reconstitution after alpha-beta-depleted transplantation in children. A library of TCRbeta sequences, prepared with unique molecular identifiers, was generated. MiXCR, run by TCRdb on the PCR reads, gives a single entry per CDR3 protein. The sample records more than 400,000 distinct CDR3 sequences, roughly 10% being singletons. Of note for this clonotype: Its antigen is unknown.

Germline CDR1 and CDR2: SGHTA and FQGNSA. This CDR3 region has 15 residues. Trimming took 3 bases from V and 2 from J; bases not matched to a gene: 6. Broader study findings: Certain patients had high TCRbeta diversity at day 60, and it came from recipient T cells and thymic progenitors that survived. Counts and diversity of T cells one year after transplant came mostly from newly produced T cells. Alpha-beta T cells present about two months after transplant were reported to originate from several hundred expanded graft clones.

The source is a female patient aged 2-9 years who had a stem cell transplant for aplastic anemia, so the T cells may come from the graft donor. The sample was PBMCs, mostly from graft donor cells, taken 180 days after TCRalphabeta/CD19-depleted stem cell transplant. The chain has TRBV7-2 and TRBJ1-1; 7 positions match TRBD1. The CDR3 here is CASSLSGTANTEAFF. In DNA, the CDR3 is TGTGCCAGCAGCTTGTCCGGGACAGCAAACACTGAAGCTTTCTTT.